What follows are 12 T cell receptor beta chains derived from one specimen sequenced in a study of cytomegalovirus exposure and HLA in healthy donors. Use of 60 Vbeta and 13 Jbeta primers characterized the PCR. The repertoire was sequenced with immunoSEQ multiplex PCR; TCRdb's copy has only in-frame clones and lacks some. Found here are 80,000 to 95,000 clones, about two thirds of them singletons; the top ten hold 2.3%. Material: PBMCs. The source of these receptors is a human donor in good health.

The chain carries TRBV10-3 and TRBJ2-5; TRBD2 matches at 9 bases. Germline CDR1 and CDR2: ENHRY and SYGVKD. The CDR3 loop spans 15 amino acids. The ends lost 6 bases at V and 3 bases at J; junction bases unmatched: 8. CDR3 nucleotide sequence: TGTGCCATCAGCCCCTCGGTAGCGGGGGAAGAGACCCAGTACTTC. As protein: CAISPSVAGEETQYF.

This chain connects TRBV18 to TRBJ1-1, with a possible D match to TRBD1 (5 bases). CDR3 length equals 14 residues. The germline gives CDR1 KGHSH, CDR2 LQKENI. Trimming took 3 bases from V and 1 from J, leaving 9 bases between them. CDR3: CASSPFRANTEAFF. CDR3 in DNA: TGTGCCAGCTCACCTTTCAGGGCGAACACTGAAGCTTTCTTT. The variable domain in full, with the rest retrieved from reference TRBV18 and TRBJ1-1, is NAGVMQNPRHLVRRRGQEARLRCSPMKGHSHVYWYRQLPEEGLKFMVYLQKENIIDESGMPKERFSAEFPKEGPSILRIQQVVRGDSAAYFCASSPFRANTEAFFGQGTRLTVV.

The chain has TRBV7-8 and TRBJ1-2; D remains unclear. Looked up from germline, CDR1 is SGHVS and CDR2 is FQNEAQ. The CDR3 runs 15 residues. Trimming removed 5 bases from V and 0 bases from J, with 13 bases in between. CDR3 bases: TGTGCCAGCAGCCTTCGTGGAGGCGCTAACTATGGCTACACCTTC. Residues: CASSLRGGANYGYTF.

This clone was counted only a few times. CDR3 in amino acids: CASRIDRGIDEQYF. In DNA, the CDR3 is TGTGCCAGCAGGATTGACAGGGGTATCGACGAGCAGTACTTC. J is TRBJ2-7 and V is TRBV2; 8 bases match TRBD1. CDR1 is SNHLY and CDR2 is FYNNEI in the germline V gene. The CDR3 is 14 amino acids. V lost 6 bases to trimming and J lost 5 bases; unmatched junction nucleotides: 9.

This clone has just a few counts. This chain connects TRBV11-3 to TRBJ1-1; D gene unclear. Germline loops: CDR1 SGHNT, CDR2 YENEEA. The CDR3 runs to 17 residues. V was clipped by 1 base and J by 4 bases, with 19 bases between them. CDR3 sequence: CASSLGFSGSAGTEAFF. The CDR3 DNA sequence: TGTGCCAGCAGCTTAGGCTTCTCGGGGTCGGCGGGCACTGAAGCTTTCTTT.

The chain recombines TRBV19 with TRBJ1-5; a weak D match, TRBD1 (5 bases). This CDR3 spans 12 amino acids. Germline V gene lookup returns CDR1 LNHDA and CDR2 SQIVND (reference sequence). V lost 8 bases and J 5 bases, leaving 10 bases between the germline ends. In DNA, the CDR3 is TGTGCCAGTTACGGGGGATATCAGCCCCAGCATTTT. Translation: CASYGGYQPQHF.

The J gene is TRBJ2-2, the V gene TRBV5-4, with D maybe TRBD1 (5 bases). In germline, CDR1 is SGHNT, CDR2 YYREEE (reference sequence). This CDR3 is built from 16 residues. V lost 1 base, J lost 6 bases, and 16 bases lay in between. The CDR3 sequence is CASSLTGDRSPGELFF. The CDR3 bases are TGTGCCAGCAGCTTGACAGGAGACAGATCGCCCGGGGAGCTGTTTTTT.

The J gene is TRBJ2-6, the V gene TRBV12-2; the table's D gene call, TRBD1, was not cross checked with the DNA. TRBV12-2 is labeled a pseudogene. The CDR3 contains 18 residues. The CDR3 spells CASRVKPGQGTGANVLTF. CDR3 in DNA: TGTGCAAGTCGCGTAAAACCGGGACAGGGTACTGGGGCCAACGTCCTGACTTTC.

The CDR3 sequence is CASCSPRPGSSYNSPLHF. Written as DNA, the CDR3 is TGTGCCAGCTGCTCACCCCGGCCGGGTAGCTCCTATAATTCACCCCTCCACTTT. The chain joins TRBV7-2 to TRBJ1-6, with D hard to call. Germline assignment: CDR1 SGHTA and CDR2 FQGNSA. CDR3 size: 18 residues. The V gene lost 8 bases and the J gene lost 0 bases, with 20 bases spanning the gap.

V and J are TRBV5-1 and TRBJ2-1; 9 nucleotides align to TRBD1. The CDR3 sequence is 15 residues long. V lost 0 bases and J lost 7; bases outside the gene matches: 5. Germline CDR1 and CDR2: SGHRS and YFSETQ. The CDR3 loop reads CASSLVGTGWNEQFF. DNA of the CDR3: TGCGCCAGCAGCTTGGTCGGGACAGGGTGGAATGAGCAGTTCTTC.

The J gene is TRBJ2-5, the V gene TRBV20-1; D not certain. Trimming cost V 5 bases and J 2 bases, with 6 bases left between them. Germline V gene lookup returns CDR1 DFQATT and CDR2 SNEGSKA (reference sequence). The CDR3 loop spans 11 amino acids. CDR3 amino acids: CSAPRQETQYF. In nucleotides, the CDR3 is TGCAGTGCTCCGAGGCAAGAGACCCAGTACTTC.

The rearrangement links TRBV23-1 to TRBJ1-5; 7 bases are shared with TRBD1. TRBV23-1 is an ORF; its function is uncertain. The CDR3 is made up of 12 amino acids. Trimming removed 10 bases from V and 8 bases from J; junction bases left unmatched: 8. CDR3 in DNA: TGCGCCACCCCAGGGGGGCTGGAGCCCCAGCATTTT. It translates to CATPGGLEPQHF.